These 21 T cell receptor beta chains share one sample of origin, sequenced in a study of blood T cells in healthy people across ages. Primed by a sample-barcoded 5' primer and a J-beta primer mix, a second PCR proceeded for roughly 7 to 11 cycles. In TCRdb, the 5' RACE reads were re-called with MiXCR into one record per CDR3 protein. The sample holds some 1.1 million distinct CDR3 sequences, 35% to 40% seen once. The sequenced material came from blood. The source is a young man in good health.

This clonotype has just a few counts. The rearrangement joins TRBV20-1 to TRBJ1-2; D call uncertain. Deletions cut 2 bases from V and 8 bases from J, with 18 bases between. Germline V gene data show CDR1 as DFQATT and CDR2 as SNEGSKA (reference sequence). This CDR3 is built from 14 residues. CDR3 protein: CSARIRQRDWGYTF. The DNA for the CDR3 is TGCAGTGCTAGAATAAGGCAGAGAGATTGGGGCTACACCTTC.

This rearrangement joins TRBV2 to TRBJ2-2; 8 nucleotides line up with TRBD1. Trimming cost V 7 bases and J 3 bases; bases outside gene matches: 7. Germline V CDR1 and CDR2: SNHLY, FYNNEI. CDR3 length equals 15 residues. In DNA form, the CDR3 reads TGTGCCAGCACTGGGGGGACAGGACACACCGGGGAGCTGTTTTTT. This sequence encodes CASTGGTGHTGELFF.

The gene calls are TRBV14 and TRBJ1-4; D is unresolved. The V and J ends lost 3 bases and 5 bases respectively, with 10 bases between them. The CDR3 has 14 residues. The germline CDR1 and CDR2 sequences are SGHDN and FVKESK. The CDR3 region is CASSHPKPNEKLFF. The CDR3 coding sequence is TGTGCCAGCAGCCATCCGAAACCGAATGAAAAACTGTTTTTT. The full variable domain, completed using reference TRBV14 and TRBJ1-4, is EAGVTQFPSHSVIEKGQTVTLRCDPISGHDNLYWYRRVMGKEIKFLLHFVKESKQDESGMPNNRFLAERTGGTYSTLKVQPAELEDSGVYFCASSHPKPNEKLFFGSGTQLSVL.

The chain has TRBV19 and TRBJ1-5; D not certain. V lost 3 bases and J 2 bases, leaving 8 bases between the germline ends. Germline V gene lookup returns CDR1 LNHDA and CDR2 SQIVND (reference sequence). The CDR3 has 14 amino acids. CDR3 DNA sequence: TGTGCCAGTAGTATCGGGCCAGGCAATCAGCCCCAGCATTTT. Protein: CASSIGPGNQPQHF.

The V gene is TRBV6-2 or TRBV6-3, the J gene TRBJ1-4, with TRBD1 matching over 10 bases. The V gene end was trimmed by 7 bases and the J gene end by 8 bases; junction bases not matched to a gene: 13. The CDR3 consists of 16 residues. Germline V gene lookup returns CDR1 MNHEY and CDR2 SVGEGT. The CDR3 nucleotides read TGTGCCAGCACTTCGGGACAGGGGATTGGTGGCGAAAAACTGTTTTTT. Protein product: CASTSGQGIGGEKLFF.

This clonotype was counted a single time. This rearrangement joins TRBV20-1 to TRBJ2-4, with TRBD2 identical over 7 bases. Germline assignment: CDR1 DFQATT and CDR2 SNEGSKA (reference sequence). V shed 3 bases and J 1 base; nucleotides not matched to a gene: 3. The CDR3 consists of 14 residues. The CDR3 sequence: CSASLAVAKNIQYF. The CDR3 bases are TGCAGTGCTAGCCTAGCGGTGGCCAAAAACATTCAGTACTTC.

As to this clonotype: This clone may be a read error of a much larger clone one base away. CDR3 in amino acids: CSARPLGLADSTDTQYF. CDR3 DNA sequence: TGCAGTGCTAGACCCCTCGGACTAGCGGACTCGACAGATACGCAGTATTTT. V and J are TRBV20-1 and TRBJ2-3, with 10 bases lining up with TRBD2. Germline V CDR1 and CDR2: DFQATT, SNEGSKA (reference sequence). This CDR3 has 17 residues. The junction had 11 bases not matched to a gene; V was cut back by 2 bases and J by 3 bases.

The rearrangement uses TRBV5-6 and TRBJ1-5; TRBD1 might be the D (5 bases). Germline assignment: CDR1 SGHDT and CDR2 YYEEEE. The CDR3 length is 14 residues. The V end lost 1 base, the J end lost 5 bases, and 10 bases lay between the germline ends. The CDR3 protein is CASSLSTDHQPQHF. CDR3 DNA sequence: TGTGCCAGCAGCTTGTCGACAGACCATCAGCCCCAGCATTTT.

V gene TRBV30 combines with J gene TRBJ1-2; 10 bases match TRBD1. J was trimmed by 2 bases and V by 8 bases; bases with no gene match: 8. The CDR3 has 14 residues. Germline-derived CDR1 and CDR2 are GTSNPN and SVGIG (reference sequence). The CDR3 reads CAHIVGQGNYGYTF. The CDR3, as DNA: TGTGCCCATATCGTGGGACAGGGGAACTATGGCTACACCTTC. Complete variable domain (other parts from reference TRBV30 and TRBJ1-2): SQTIHQWPATLVQPVGSPLSLECTVEGTSNPNLYWYRQAAGRGLQLLFYSVGIGQISSEVPQNLSASRPQDRQFILSSKKLLLSDSGFYLCAHIVGQGNYGYTFGSGTRLTVV.

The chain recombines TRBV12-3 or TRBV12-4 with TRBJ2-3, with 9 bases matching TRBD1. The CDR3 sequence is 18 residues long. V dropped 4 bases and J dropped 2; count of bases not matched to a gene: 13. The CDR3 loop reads CASSSLHPGQGLTDTQYF. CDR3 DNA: TGTGCCAGCAGTTCCCTCCATCCTGGACAGGGGCTCACAGATACGCAGTATTTT.

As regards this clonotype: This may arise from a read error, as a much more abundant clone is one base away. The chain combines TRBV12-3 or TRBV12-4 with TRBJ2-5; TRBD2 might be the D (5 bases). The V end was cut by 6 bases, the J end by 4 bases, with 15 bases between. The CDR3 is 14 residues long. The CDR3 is CASRKGLAGETQYF. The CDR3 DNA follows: TGTGCCAGCAGGAAAGGACTCGCGGGAGAGACCCAGTACTTC.

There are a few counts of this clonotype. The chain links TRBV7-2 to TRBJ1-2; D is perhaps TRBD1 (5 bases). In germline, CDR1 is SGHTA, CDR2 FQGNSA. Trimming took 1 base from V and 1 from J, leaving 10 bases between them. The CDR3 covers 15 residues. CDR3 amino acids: CASSLERQSNYGYTF. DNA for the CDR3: TGTGCCAGCAGCTTAGAGAGACAGAGTAACTATGGCTACACCTTC.

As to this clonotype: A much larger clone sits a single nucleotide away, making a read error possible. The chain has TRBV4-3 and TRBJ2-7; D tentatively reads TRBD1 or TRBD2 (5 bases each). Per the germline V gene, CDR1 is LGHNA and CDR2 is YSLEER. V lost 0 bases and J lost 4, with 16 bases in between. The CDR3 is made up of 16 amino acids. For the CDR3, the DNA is TGCGCCAGCAGCCAAGAGATGGGAGCAGGGAGTTACGAGCAGTACTTC. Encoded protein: CASSQEMGAGSYEQYF.

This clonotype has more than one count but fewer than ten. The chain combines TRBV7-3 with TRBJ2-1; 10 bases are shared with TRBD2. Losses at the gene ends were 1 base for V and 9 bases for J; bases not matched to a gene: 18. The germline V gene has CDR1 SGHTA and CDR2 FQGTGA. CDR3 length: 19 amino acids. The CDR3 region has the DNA TGTGCCAGCAGCTTAAAGGGTTTCGCTCTAGCGGGGGAGCTTAGTGAGCAGTTCTTC. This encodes CASSLKGFALAGELSEQFF.

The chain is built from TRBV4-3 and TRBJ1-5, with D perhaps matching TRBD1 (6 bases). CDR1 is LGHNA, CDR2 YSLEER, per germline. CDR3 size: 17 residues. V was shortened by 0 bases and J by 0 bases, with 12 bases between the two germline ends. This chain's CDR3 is CASSQDLRQDSNQPQHF. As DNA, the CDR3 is TGCGCCAGCAGCCAAGATTTGAGACAGGATAGCAATCAGCCCCAGCATTTT.

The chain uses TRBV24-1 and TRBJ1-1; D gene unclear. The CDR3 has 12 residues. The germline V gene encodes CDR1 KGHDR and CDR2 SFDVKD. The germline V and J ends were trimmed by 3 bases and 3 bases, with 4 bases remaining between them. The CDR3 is CATSDGYTEAFF. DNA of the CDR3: TGTGCCACCAGTGATGGATACACTGAAGCTTTCTTT.

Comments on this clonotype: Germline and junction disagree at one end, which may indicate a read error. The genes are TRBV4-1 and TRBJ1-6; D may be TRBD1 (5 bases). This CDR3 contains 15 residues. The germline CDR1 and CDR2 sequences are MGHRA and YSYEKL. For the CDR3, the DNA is TGCGCCAGCAGCCAAAGGGACGGAGCTACTTCACCCCCCCACTTT. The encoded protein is CASSQRDGATSPPHF.

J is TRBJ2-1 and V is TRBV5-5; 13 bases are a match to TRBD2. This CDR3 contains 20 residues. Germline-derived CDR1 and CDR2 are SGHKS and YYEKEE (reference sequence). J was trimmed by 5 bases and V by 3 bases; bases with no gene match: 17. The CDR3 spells CASSSRRGLAGPTANNEQFF. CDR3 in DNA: TGTGCCAGCAGCTCCAGGAGGGGACTAGCGGGACCAACCGCTAACAATGAGCAGTTCTTC.

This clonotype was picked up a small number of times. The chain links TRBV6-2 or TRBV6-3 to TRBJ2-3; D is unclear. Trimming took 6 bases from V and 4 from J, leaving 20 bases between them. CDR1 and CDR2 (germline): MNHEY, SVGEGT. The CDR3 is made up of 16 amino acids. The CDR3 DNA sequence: TGTGCCAGCAGGCTCTCGACCCACAAGCCCGCAGATACGCAGTATTTT. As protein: CASRLSTHKPADTQYF.

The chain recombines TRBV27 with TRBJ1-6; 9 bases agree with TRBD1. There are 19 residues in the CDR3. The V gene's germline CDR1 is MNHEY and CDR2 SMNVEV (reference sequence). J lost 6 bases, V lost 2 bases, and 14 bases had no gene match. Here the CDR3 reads CASSLGRDRVPEGNSPLHF. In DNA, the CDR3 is TGTGCCAGCAGTTTAGGAAGGGACAGGGTCCCTGAGGGTAATTCACCCCTCCACTTT.

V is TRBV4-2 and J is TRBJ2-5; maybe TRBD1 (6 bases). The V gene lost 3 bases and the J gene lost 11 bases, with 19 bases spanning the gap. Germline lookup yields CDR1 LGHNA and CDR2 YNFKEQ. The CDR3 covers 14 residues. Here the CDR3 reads CASSHEDRFNEQYF. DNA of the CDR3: TGTGCCAGCAGCCACGAAGACAGGTTCAATGAGCAGTACTTC.